This entry is about one TCR beta chain. Generated by immunoSEQ multiplex PCR, the TCRdb table keeps only in-frame clones and is missing some. The sample carries roughly 560,000 clones, about four fifths recorded once. This sample stems from a study of shared T cell receptors in the human thymus. This CDR3 comprises 13 residues. The V gene's germline CDR1 is SNHLY and CDR2 FYNNEI. Between the trimmed V and J ends, which lost 2 bases and 0 bases, there was a span of 3 bases. This sample also appeared in a second study, on human thymus T cells.

This rearrangement joins TRBV2 to TRBJ2-3; no definite D call. This TCR was recovered from a boy in the first two years of life with a congenital heart defect. Sequencing was carried out using thymocytes. CDR3 nucleotides: TGTGCCAGCAGTGAAACTAGCACAGATACGCAGTATTTT. Its protein product is CASSETSTDTQYF.